The 9 T cell receptor beta chains below all came from one sample that was sequenced in a study of human thymus T cells. This table comes from immunoSEQ multiplex PCR, and its TCRdb copy is limited to in-frame clones, with some not included. There are 70,000 to 75,000 clones in the sample; roughly 95% occur only once, and under 0.04% lies in the top ten. Corrective cardiac surgery supplied the resected thymus tissue. Sample: thymus tissue. The receptor source for this set is a girl under two years old with a congenital heart defect but otherwise immunologically healthy.

The genes are TRBV5-8 and TRBJ1-1; tentatively, D is TRBD1 (6 bases). Germline values: CDR1 SGHTS, CDR2 YDEGEE. The CDR3 totals 15 residues. V was cut by 4 bases and J by 6 bases, with 19 bases left in between. CDR3 sequence reads: CASSGIGAGESEAFF. CDR3 sequence (DNA): TGTGCCAGCAGCGGAATCGGGGCAGGGGAGTCTGAAGCTTTCTTT.

The chain combines TRBV6-1 with TRBJ2-7; no clear D gene. V lost 2 bases and J 0 bases, leaving 11 bases between the germline ends. The CDR3 runs to 15 residues. CDR1 is MNHNS, CDR2 SASEGT, per germline. The CDR3 bases are TGTGCCAGCAGTGAAATGGTAGAGAGCTCCTACGAGCAGTACTTC. Amino acid sequence: CASSEMVESSYEQYF.

The chain links TRBV7-2 to TRBJ1-3, with 9 bases fitting TRBD1. Germline-derived CDR1 and CDR2 are SGHTA and FQGNSA. The length of the CDR3 is 17 residues. The J segment lost 3 bases and the V segment lost 1 base, leaving 7 bases of the junction unmatched. CDR3 DNA sequence: TGTGCCAGCAGCTTAGTGGGACAGGGAACGGGTGGAAACACCATATATTTT. Its translation: CASSLVGQGTGGNTIYF.

The table lists this clone with a count of one. The chain uses TRBV7-2 and TRBJ1-5; 8 bases match TRBD1. Trimming cost V 1 base and J 5 bases; bases outside gene matches: 13. Germline CDR1 SGHTA, CDR2 FQGNSA. This CDR3 has 18 residues. The DNA of the CDR3 is TGTGCCAGCAGCTTAGGTTGGGCAGGGGGCCGGGTAGATCAGCCCCAGCATTTT. Its protein product is CASSLGWAGGRVDQPQHF.

V usage is TRBV29-1 and J usage is TRBJ1-3; D is unresolved. This CDR3 contains 11 residues. Germline CDR1 reads SQVTM; CDR2 reads ANQGSEA. V gave up 5 bases and J gave up 5 bases, with 7 bases separating them. The DNA of the CDR3 is TGCAGCGTTTTCAGCCGAAACACCATATATTTT. Translation: CSVFSRNTIYF.

CDR3: CASSQSGREGLAPNEQFF. CDR3 bases: TGCGCCAGCAGTCAATCAGGCAGGGAAGGACTAGCCCCCAATGAGCAGTTCTTC. The rearrangement joins TRBV23-1 to TRBJ2-1, with 8 positions matching TRBD2. TRBV23-1 is treated as an ORF (open reading frame) with a function not yet certain. The ends lost 0 bases at V and 6 bases at J; junction bases unmatched: 13. There are 18 residues in the CDR3.

This rearrangement joins TRBV28 to TRBJ1-2, with no clear D. Trimming shortened V by 7 bases and J by 5 bases, and 5 bases separated the two germline ends. Germline assignment: CDR1 MDHEN and CDR2 SYDVKM. There are 10 residues in the CDR3. CDR3 amino acids: CASTTYGYTF. The CDR3, as DNA: TGTGCCAGCACCACGTATGGCTACACCTTC.

This clone was seen only once. The chain employs TRBV19 and TRBJ2-1, with D possibly matching TRBD2 (6 bases). CDR1 and CDR2 (germline): LNHDA, SQIVND (reference sequence). The V end was cut by 3 bases, the J end by 0 bases, with 15 bases between. CDR3 length: 17 residues. The CDR3 bases are TGTGCCAGTAGTATCGGCCCTCGGGGGAACTCCTACAATGAGCAGTTCTTC. It codes for CASSIGPRGNSYNEQFF.

The chain uses TRBV28 and TRBJ1-1, with 12 bases fitting TRBD1. This CDR3 has 18 residues. The germline V gene encodes CDR1 MDHEN and CDR2 SYDVKM. J was trimmed by 3 bases and V by 5 bases; bases with no gene match: 13. CDR3 sequence (DNA): TGTGCCAGCAGTATAAGCTCCGGGACAGGGGGCGAATACACTGAAGCTTTCTTT. Translation gives CASSISSGTGGEYTEAFF.